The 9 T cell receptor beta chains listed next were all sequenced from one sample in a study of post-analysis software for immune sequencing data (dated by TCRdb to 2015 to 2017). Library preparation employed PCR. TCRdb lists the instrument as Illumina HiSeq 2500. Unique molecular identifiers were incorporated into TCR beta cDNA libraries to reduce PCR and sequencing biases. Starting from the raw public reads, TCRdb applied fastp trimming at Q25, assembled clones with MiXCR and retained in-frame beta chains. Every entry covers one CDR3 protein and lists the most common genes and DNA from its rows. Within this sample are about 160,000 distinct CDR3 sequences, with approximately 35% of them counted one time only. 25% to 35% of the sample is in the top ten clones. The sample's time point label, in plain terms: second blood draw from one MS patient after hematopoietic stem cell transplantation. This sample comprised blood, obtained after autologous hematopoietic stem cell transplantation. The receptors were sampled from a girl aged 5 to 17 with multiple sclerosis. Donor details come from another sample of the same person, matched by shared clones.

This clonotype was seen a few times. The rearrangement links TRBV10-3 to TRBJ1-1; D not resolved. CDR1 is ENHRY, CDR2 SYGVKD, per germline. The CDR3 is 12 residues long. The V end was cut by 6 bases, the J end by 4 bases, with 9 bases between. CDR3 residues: CAISPSGTEAFF. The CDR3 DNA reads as TGTGCCATCAGCCCTAGCGGCACTGAAGCTTTCTTT.

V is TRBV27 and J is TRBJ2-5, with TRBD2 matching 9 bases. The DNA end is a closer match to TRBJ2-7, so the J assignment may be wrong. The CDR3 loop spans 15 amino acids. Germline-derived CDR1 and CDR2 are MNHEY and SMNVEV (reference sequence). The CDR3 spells CASSSLGLASYEQYF. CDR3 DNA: TGTGCCAGCAGTTCCCTCGGACTAGCGAGCTACGAGCAGTACTTC.

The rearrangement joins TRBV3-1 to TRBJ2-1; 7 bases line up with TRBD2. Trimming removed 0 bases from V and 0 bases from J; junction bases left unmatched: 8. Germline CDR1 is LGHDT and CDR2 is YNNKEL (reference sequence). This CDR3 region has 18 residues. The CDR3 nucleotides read TGTGCCAGCAGCCAAGATTCGGGCGGGAGCCTCTCCTACAATGAGCAGTTCTTC. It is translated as CASSQDSGGSLSYNEQFF.

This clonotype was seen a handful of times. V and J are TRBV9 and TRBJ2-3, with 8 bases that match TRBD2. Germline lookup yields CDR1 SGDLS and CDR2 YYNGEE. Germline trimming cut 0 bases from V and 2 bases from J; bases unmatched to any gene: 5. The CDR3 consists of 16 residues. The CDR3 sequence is CASSVAGSGITDTQYF. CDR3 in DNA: TGTGCCAGCAGCGTAGCGGGTAGCGGGATCACAGATACGCAGTATTTT. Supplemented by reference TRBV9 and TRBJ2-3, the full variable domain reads DSGVTQTPKHLITATGQRVTLRCSPRSGDLSVYWYQQSLDQGLQFLIQYYNGEERAKGNILERFSAQQFPDLHSELNLSSLELGDSALYFCASSVAGSGITDTQYFGPGTRLTVL.

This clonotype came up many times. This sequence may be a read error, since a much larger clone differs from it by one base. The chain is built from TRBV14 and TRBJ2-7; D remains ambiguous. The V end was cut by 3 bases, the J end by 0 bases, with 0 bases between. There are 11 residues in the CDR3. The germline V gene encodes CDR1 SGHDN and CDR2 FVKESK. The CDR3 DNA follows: TGTGCCAGCAGCCACTCCTACGAGCAGTACTTC. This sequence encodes CASSHSYEQYF.

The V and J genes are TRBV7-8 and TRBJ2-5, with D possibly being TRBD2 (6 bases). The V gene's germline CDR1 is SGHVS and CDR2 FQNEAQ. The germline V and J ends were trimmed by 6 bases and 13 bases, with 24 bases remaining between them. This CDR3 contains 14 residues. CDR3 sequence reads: CASSYGTLSRDRYF. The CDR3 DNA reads TGTGCCAGCAGTTACGGGACTCTCTCACGAGATCGGTACTTC. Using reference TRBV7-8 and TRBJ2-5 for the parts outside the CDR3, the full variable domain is GAGVSQSPRYKVAKRGQDVALRCDPISGHVSLFWYQQALGQGPEFLTYFQNEAQLDKSGLPSDRFFAERPEGSVSTLKIQRTQQEDSAVYLCASSYGTLSRDRYFGPGTRLLVL.

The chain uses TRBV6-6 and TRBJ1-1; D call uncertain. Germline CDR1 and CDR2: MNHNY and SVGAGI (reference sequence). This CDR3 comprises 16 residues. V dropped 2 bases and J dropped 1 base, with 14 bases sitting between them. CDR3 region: CASSYASGRANTEAFF. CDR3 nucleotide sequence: TGTGCCAGCAGTTACGCATCGGGGAGGGCGAACACTGAAGCTTTCTTT.

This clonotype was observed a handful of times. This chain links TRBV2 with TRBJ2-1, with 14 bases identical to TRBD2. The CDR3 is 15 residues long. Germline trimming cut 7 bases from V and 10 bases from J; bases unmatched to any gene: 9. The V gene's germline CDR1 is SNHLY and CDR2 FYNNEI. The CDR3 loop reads CASIGTSGSCQEQFF. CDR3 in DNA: TGTGCCAGCATCGGGACTAGCGGGAGCTGTCAGGAGCAGTTCTTC.

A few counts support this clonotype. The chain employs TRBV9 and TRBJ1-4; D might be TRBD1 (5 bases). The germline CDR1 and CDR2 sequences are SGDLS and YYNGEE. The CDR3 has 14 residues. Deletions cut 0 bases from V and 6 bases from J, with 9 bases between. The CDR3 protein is CASSVGVGHEKLFF. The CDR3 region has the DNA TGTGCCAGCAGCGTAGGGGTGGGGCATGAAAAACTGTTTTTT. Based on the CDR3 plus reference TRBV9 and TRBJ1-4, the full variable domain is DSGVTQTPKHLITATGQRVTLRCSPRSGDLSVYWYQQSLDQGLQFLIQYYNGEERAKGNILERFSAQQFPDLHSELNLSSLELGDSALYFCASSVGVGHEKLFFGSGTQLSVL.